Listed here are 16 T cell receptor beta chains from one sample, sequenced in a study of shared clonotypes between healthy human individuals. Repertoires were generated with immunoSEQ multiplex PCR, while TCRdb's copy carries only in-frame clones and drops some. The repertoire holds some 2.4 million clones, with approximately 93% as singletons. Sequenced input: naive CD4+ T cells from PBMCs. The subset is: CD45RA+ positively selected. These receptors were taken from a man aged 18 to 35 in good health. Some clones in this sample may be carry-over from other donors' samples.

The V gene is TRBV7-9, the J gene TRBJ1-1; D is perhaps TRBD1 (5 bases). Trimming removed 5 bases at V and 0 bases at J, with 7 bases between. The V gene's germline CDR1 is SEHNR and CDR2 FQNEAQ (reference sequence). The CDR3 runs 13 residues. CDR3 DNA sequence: TGTGCCAGCAGCCGACAGTTGAACACTGAAGCTTTCTTT. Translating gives CASSRQLNTEAFF.

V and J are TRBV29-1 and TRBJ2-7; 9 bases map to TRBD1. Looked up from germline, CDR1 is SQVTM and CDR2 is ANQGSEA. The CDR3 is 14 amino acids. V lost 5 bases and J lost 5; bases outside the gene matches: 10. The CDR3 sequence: CSVRQGQGVHEQYF. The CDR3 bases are TGCAGCGTTCGTCAGGGACAGGGTGTGCACGAGCAGTACTTC.

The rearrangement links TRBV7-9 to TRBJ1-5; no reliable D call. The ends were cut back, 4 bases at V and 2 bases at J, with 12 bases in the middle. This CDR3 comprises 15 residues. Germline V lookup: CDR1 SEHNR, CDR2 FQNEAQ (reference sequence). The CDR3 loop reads CASSSASRGNQPQHF. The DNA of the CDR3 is TGTGCCAGCAGCTCCGCTTCGCGGGGCAATCAGCCCCAGCATTTT. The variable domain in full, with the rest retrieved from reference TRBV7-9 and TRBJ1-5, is DTGVSQNPRHKITKRGQNVTFRCDPISEHNRLYWYRQTLGQGPEFLTYFQNEAQLEKSRLLSDRFSAERPKGSFSTLEIQRTEQGDSAMYLCASSSASRGNQPQHFGDGTRLSIL.

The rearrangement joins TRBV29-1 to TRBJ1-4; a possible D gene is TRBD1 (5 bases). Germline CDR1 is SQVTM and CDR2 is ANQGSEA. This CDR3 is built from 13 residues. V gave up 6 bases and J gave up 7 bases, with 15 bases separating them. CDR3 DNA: TGCAGCGTGGGGGAGTCTCCGGGTGAAAAACTGTTTTTT. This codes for CSVGESPGEKLFF.

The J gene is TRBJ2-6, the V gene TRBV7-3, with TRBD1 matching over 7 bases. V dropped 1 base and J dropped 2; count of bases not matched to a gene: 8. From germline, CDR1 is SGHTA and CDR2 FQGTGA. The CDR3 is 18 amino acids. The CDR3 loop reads CASSLKYRGTPGANVLTF. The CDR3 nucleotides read TGTGCCAGCAGCTTAAAATACAGGGGAACCCCTGGGGCCAACGTCCTGACTTTC. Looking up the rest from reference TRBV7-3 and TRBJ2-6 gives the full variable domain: GAGVSQTPSNKVTEKGKYVELRCDPISGHTALYWYRQSLGQGPEFLIYFQGTGAADDSGLPNDRFFAVRPEGSVSTLKIQRTERGDSAVYLCASSLKYRGTPGANVLTFGAGSRLTVL.

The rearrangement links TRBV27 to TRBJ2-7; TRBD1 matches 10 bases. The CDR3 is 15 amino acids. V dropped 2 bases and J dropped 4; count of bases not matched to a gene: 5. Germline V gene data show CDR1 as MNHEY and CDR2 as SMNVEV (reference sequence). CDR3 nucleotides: TGTGCCAGCAGTTTAAAGGGGACAGGGGTTTACGAGCAGTACTTC. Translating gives CASSLKGTGVYEQYF.

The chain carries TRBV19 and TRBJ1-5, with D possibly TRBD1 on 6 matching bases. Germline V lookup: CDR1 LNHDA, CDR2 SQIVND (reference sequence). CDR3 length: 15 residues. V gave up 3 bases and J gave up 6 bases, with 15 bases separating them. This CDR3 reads CASSMGGLRVQPQHF. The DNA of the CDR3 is TGTGCCAGTAGTATGGGGGGGCTGCGAGTTCAGCCCCAGCATTTT.

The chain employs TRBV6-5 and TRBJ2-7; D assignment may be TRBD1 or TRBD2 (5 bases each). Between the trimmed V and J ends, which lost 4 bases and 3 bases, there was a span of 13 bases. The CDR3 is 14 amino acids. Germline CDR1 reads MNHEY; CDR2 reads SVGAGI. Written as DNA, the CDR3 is TGTGCCAGCAGTTTAACGACTGGGGGCTACGAGCAGTACTTC. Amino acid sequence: CASSLTTGGYEQYF.

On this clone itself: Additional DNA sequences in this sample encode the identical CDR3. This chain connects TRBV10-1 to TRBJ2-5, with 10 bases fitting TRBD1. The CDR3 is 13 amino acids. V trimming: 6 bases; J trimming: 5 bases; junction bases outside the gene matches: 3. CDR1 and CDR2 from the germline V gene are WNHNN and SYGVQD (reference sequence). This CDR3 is CASSDRGLETQYF. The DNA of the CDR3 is TGCGCCAGCAGCGACAGGGGGCTGGAGACCCAGTACTTC.

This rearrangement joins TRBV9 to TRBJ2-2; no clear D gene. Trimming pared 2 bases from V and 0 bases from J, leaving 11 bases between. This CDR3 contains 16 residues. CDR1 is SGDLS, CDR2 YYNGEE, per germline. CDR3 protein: CASSVSLRSNTGELFF. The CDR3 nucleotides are TGTGCCAGCAGCGTGAGCCTGAGATCGAACACCGGGGAGCTGTTTTTT.

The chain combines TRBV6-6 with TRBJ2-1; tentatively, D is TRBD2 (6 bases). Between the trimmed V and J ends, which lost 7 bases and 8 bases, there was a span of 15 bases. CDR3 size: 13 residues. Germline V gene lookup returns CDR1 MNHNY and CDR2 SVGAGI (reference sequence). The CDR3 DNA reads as TGTGCCAGCAATCTTCAGGGAGGCGATGAGCAGTTCTTC. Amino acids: CASNLQGGDEQFF.

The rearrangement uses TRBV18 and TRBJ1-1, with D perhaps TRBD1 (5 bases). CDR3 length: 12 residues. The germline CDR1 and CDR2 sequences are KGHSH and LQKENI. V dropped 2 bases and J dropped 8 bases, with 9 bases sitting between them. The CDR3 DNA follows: TGTGCCAGCTCACCAGGGGGGGAAGAAGCTTTCTTT. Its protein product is CASSPGGEEAFF.

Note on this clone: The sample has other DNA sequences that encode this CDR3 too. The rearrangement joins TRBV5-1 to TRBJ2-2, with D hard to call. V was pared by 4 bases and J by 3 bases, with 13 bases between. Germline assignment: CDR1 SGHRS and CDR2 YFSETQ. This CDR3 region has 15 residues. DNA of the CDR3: TGCGCCAGCAGCCTACCGGCCACGTACACCGGGGAGCTGTTTTTT. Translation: CASSLPATYTGELFF.

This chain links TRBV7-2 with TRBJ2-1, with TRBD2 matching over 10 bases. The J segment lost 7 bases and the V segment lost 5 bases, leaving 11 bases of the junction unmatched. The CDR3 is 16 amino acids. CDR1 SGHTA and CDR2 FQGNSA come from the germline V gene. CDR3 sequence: CASSLSGTSVVNEQFF. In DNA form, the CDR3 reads TGTGCCAGCAGCCTTAGCGGGACTAGCGTGGTAAATGAGCAGTTCTTC.

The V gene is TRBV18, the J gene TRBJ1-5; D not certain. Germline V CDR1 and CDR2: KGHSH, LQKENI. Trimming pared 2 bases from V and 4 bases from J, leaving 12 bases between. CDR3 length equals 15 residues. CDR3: CASSPVPVLNQPQHF. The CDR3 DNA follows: TGTGCCAGCTCACCAGTGCCAGTTCTGAATCAGCCCCAGCATTTT.

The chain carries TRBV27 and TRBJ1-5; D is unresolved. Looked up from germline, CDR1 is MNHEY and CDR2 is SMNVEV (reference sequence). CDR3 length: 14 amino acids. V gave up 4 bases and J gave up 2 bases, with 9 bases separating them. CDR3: CASSSGQGNQPQHF. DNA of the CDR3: TGTGCCAGCAGTTCTGGGCAGGGCAATCAGCCCCAGCATTTT.